These T cell receptor beta chains were read from a single sample in a study of T-cell memory formation after mild COVID-19. MiXCR was run by TCRdb on the 5' RACE reads, yielding one entry per CDR3 protein. The sample carries tens of thousands of distinct CDR3 sequences, over 20% recorded once. The specimen sequenced was PBMCs or a T cell subset sorted from them (not recorded which). The source of these receptors is an adult who had mild COVID-19 (a few samples of this study predate the infection). Cell type and time point are not known. CDR3s include the opening cysteine and the closing phenylalanine or tryptophan. Fields, in order: V gene, J gene, CDR3 length, clone size, D gene, CDR3 protein, CDR3 DNA. D genes are given only for firm matches. Only part of the rows carry a size: once, few, many, or a class if the clone is expanded.

TRBV9	TRBJ2-2	18	many	TRBD2	CASSVDRAGEVYTGELFF	TGTGCCAGCAGCGTAGATAGGGCGGGGGAAGTGTACACCGGGGAGCTGTTTTTT
TRBV5-4	TRBJ1-2	13	many	TRBD1	CASSSTGLYGYTF	TGTGCCAGCAGCTCGACAGGGTTGTATGGCTACACCTTC
TRBV7-6	TRBJ1-1	16	many	NA	CASSSPVGGGGTEAFF	TGTGCCAGCAGTTCCCCTGTGGGGGGCGGGGGGACTGAAGCTTTCTTT
TRBV24-1	TRBJ2-2	16	many	TRBD2	CATSDASGTNTGELFF	TGTGCCACCAGTGATGCAAGCGGGACGAACACCGGGGAGCTGTTTTTT
TRBV28	TRBJ2-5	17	many	TRBD1	CASSPPPGQALQETQYF	TGTGCCAGCAGCCCCCCCCCGGGACAGGCTCTACAGGAGACCCAGTACTTC
TRBV5-1	TRBJ2-7	18	many	NA	CASSAFSLGQRTPGEQYF	TGCGCCAGCAGCGCCTTCTCCCTGGGACAACGAACCCCGGGGGAGCAGTACTTC
TRBV12-3/TRBV12-4	TRBJ1-2	13	many	NA	CASTWGRGYGYTF	TGTGCCAGCACCTGGGGGCGGGGCTATGGCTACACCTTC
TRBV7-6	TRBJ2-7	16	once	NA	CASSDTASLGGYEQYF	TGTGCCAGCAGCGACACCGCTAGCTTAGGCGGCTACGAGCAGTACTTC
TRBV6-5	TRBJ2-3	19	many	TRBD2	CASSYGGLAGGPGTDTQYF	TGTGCCAGCAGTTACGGGGGACTAGCGGGGGGGCCCGGCACAGATACGCAGTATTTT
TRBV3-1	TRBJ2-2	13	many	NA	CASSPTGSGELFF	TGTGCCAGCAGCCCGACTGGCAGTGGGGAGCTGTTTTTT
TRBV7-3	TRBJ2-1	15	NA	TRBD1	CASSEGQSSYNEQFF	TGTGCCAGCAGCGAGGGACAGAGCTCCTACAATGAGCAGTTCTTC
TRBV7-9	TRBJ2-3	15	NA	TRBD1	CASRVRDRYTDTQYF	TGTGCCAGCAGGGTCCGGGACAGATACACAGATACGCAGTATTTT
TRBV12-3/TRBV12-4	TRBJ2-1	11	many	NA	CASSLLNEQFF	TGTGCCAGCAGTTTACTGAATGAGCAGTTCTTC
TRBV7-2	TRBJ2-7	15	many	TRBD1	CASSLVTGGTYEQYF	TGTGCCAGCAGCTTAGTAACAGGGGGCACCTACGAGCAGTACTTC
TRBV5-1	TRBJ1-4	16	NA	NA	CASSLRSWGEDEKLFF	TGCGCCAGCAGCTTGCGCTCATGGGGGGAGGACGAAAAACTGTTTTTT
TRBV18	TRBJ2-1	15	many	TRBD1	CASSRTGGSGKEQFF	TGTGCCAGCTCCCGGACAGGGGGCTCAGGGAAGGAGCAGTTCTTC